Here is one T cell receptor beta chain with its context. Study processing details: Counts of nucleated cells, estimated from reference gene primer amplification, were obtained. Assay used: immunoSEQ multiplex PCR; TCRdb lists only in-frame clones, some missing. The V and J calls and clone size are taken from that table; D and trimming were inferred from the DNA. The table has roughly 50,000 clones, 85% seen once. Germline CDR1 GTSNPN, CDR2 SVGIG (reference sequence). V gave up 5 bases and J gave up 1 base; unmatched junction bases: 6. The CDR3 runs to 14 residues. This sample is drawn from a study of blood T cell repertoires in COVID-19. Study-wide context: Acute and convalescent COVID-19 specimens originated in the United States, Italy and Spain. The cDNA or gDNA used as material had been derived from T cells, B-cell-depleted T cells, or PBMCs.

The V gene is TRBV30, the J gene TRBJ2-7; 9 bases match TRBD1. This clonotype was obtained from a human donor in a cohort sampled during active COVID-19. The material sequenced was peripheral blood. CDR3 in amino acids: CAWDSGTGSYEQYF. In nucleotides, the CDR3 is TGTGCCTGGGATTCCGGGACAGGGTCCTACGAGCAGTACTTC.